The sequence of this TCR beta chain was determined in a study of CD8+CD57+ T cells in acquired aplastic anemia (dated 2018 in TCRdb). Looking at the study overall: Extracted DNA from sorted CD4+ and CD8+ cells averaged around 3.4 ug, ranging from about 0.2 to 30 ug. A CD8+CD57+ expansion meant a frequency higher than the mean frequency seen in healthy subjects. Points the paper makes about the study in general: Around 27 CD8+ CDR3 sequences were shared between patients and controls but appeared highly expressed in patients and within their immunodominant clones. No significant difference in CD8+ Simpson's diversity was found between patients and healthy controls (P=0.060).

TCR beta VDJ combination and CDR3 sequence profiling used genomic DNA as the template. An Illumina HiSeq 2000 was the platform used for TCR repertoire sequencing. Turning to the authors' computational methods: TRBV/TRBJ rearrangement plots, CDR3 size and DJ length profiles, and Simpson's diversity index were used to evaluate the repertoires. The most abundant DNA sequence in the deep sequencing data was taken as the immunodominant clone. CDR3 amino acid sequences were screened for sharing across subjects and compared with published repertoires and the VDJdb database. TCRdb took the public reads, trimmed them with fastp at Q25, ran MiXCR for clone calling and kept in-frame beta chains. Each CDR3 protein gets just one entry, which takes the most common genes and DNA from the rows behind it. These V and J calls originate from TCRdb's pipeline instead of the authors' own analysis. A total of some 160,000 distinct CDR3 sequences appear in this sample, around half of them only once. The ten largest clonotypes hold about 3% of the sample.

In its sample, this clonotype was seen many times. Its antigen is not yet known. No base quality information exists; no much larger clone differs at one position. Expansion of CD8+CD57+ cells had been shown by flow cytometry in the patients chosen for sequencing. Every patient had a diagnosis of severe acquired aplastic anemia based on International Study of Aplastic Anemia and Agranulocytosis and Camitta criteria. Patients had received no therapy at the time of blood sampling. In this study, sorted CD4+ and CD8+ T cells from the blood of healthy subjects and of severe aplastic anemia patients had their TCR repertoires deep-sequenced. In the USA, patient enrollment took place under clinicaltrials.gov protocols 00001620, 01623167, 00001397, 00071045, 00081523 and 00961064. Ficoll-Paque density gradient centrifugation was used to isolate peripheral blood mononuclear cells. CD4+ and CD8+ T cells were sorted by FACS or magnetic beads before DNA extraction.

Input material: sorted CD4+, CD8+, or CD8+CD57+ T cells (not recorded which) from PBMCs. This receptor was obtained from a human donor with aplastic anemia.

The CDR3 loop reads CAIRTGSSPLHF. The nucleotide sequence reads as follows: TGTGCCATCCGGACAGGGAGTTCACCCCTCCACTTT. The receptor chain draws on TRBV6-1 and TRBJ1-6, with 8 bases matching TRBD1. The CDR3 covers 12 residues, taking in both the cysteine and the phenylalanine. The sequence is cut down to CDR3 DNA, 36 bases in frame from base 1. Germline trimming amounts to 10 bases on V and 9 bases on J, with 5 as the count of junction bases outside the gene matches. According to the germline V gene, CDR1 reads MNHNS and CDR2 reads SASEGT.